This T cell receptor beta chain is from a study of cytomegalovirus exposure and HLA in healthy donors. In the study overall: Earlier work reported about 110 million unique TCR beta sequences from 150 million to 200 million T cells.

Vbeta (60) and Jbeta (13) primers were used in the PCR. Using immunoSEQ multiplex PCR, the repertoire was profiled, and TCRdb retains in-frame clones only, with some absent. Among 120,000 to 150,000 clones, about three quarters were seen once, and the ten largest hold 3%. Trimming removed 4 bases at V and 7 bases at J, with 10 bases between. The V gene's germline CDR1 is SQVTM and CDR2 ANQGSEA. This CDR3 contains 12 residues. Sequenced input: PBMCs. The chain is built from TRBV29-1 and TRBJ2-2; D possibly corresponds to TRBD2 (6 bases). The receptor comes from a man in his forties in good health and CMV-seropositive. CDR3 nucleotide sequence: TGCAGCGTTGCAGGGAGGTACGGGGAGCTGTTTTTT. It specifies CSVAGRYGELFF.